A selection of T cell receptor beta chains follows, all from one sample in a study of beta chain features in type 1 diabetes. The method was immunoSEQ multiplex PCR; TCRdb's version includes in-frame clones alone and lacks a portion of them. The sample records under 250,000 clones, roughly 11% being singletons. The sequenced sample was central memory CD4+ T cells from blood. These receptors came from a man younger than 35 in good health. CDR3s include the opening cysteine and the closing phenylalanine or tryptophan. The D gene is left open where the match is weak. Size tells how often a clone was seen (once, few, many) or the class of an expanded clone, and some rows leave it out.

cdr3_length	v_call	d_call	j_call	clone_size	cdr3_aa	cdr3_nt
13	TRBV30	-	TRBJ2-1	few	CAWSRQIYNEQFF	TGTGCCTGGAGTAGGCAGATTTACAATGAGCAGTTCTTC
13	TRBV7-2	TRBD2	TRBJ2-3	-	CASSLVRGDTQYF	TGTGCCAGCAGCTTAGTGCGGGGGGATACGCAGTATTTT
16	TRBV7-9	-	TRBJ1-4	few	CASSLTAWGTNEKLFF	TGTGCCAGCAGCTTAACTGCGTGGGGGACTAATGAAAAACTGTTTTTT
17	TRBV7-2	TRBD1	TRBJ1-5	few	CASSGSTGQGAGQPQHF	TGTGCCAGCAGCGGAAGCACGGGACAGGGTGCGGGTCAGCCCCAGCATTTT
15	TRBV30	-	TRBJ1-2	many	CAWSRWGAPNYGYTF	TGTGCCTGGAGCCGGTGGGGGGCTCCTAACTATGGCTACACCTTC
14	TRBV29-1	-	TRBJ2-1	-	CSAAEIGSYNEQFF	TGCAGCGCGGCAGAGATAGGGTCCTACAATGAGCAGTTCTTC
12	TRBV15	-	TRBJ2-1	few	CATSRDAGEQFF	TGTGCCACCAGCAGAGATGCGGGTGAGCAGTTCTTC
14	TRBV5-6	TRBD1	TRBJ2-7	-	CASSLTGQEYEQYF	TGTGCCAGCAGCTTGACCGGACAGGAATACGAGCAGTACTTC
17	TRBV7-9	-	TRBJ2-6	few	CASSPQTALAGANVLTF	TGTGCCAGCAGTCCACAGACAGCCCTCGCTGGGGCCAACGTCCTGACTTTC
13	TRBV28	-	TRBJ1-2	-	CASSLPRGSGYTF	TGTGCCAGCAGTTTACCCAGGGGTTCTGGCTACACCTTC
17	TRBV5-1	TRBD2	TRBJ2-3	few	CASSLGAGGTSTDTQYF	TGCGCCAGCAGCTTGGGAGCGGGAGGGACTAGCACAGATACGCAGTATTTT
12	TRBV29-1	TRBD1	TRBJ1-2	few	CSGGGTAYGYTF	TGCAGCGGCGGCGGGACAGCCTATGGCTACACCTTC
16	TRBV7-8	-	TRBJ2-1	-	CASSLVGRREGNEQFF	TGTGCCAGCAGCTTAGTGGGTCGGCGGGAAGGGAATGAGCAGTTCTTC
14	TRBV11-1	-	TRBJ2-7	few	CASSPTQGSYEQYF	TGTGCCAGCAGCCCTACACAGGGTTCCTACGAGCAGTACTTC
16	TRBV30	-	TRBJ1-1	-	CAWIWDDTGLYTEAFF	TGTGCCTGGATATGGGATGACACAGGGCTGTACACTGAAGCTTTCTTT
14	TRBV7-2	-	TRBJ2-2	many	CASSLAGITGELFF	TGTGCCAGCAGCTTAGCCGGTATTACCGGGGAGCTGTTTTTT
15	TRBV7-3	-	TRBJ2-7	-	CASSPSATVSYEQYF	TGTGCCAGCAGCCCCTCCGCGACAGTCTCCTACGAGCAGTACTTC
13	TRBV29-1	TRBD1	TRBJ2-7	few	CSVVYRGYYEQYF	TGCAGCGTCGTTTACAGGGGGTACTACGAGCAGTACTTC
13	TRBV9	-	TRBJ1-5	many	CASSVGDNQPQHF	TGTGCCAGCAGCGTAGGTGACAATCAGCCCCAGCATTTT
14	TRBV4-1	-	TRBJ2-1	few	CASSQAGNYNEQFF	TGCGCCAGCAGCCAAGCGGGGAACTACAATGAGCAGTTCTTC
15	TRBV11-2	TRBD1	TRBJ2-3	many	CASSSPGQHTDTQYF	TGTGCCAGCAGCTCCCCGGGACAGCACACAGATACGCAGTATTTT
13	TRBV27	-	TRBJ1-1	few	CASQRTYEGEAFF	TGTGCCAGCCAAAGGACGTATGAGGGTGAAGCTTTCTTT
14	TRBV6-6	TRBD1	TRBJ1-1	few	CASSYTDREGEAFF	TGTGCCAGCAGTTACACCGACAGGGAGGGTGAAGCTTTCTTT